This T cell receptor (beta chain) derives from a study of blood T cells in healthy people across ages. Together with a sample-barcoded 5' primer, a J-beta primer mix was included in a second PCR lasting about 6 to 11 cycles. TCRdb reprocessed the 5' RACE reads with MiXCR, giving one entry per CDR3 protein. The table records around 580,000 distinct CDR3 sequences, 40% to 50% of them present only once. There are 15 residues in the CDR3. Germline lookup yields CDR1 ENHRY and CDR2 SYGVKD. Trimming stripped 1 base from V and 0 bases from J, with 9 bases between. This clonotype was counted only a few times.

The TCR comes from a man older than 75 in good health. Sequencing used blood. The chain couples TRBV10-3 to TRBJ1-2; perhaps TRBD1 as D (6 bases). In nucleotides, the CDR3 is TGTGCCATCAGTGAGTGGGACAAACCTAACTATGGCTACACCTTC. This encodes CAISEWDKPNYGYTF.